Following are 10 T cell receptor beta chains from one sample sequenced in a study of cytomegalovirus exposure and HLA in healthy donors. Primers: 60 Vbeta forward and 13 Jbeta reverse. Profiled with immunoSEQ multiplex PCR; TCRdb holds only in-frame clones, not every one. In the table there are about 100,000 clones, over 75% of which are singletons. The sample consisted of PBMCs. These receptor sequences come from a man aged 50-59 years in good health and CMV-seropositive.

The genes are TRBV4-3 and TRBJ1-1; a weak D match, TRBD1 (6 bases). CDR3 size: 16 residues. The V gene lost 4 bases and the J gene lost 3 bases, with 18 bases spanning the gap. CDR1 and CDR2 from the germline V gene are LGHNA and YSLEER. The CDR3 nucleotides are TGCGCCAGCAGCCCCTCCCTTAGGGGGGGGGACACTGAAGCTTTCTTT. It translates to CASSPSLRGGDTEAFF.

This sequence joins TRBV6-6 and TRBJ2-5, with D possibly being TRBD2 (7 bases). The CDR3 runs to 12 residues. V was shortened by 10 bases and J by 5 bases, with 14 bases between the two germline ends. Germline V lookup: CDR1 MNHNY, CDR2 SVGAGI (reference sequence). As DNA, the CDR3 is TGTGCCACTTCTGAGGGGGGGGAGACCCAGTACTTC. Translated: CATSEGGETQYF.

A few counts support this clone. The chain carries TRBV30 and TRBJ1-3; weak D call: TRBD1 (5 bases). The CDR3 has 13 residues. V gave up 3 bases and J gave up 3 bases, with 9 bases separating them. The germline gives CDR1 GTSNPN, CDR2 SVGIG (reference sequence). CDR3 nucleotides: TGTGCCTGGAGCCGGGGGATTGGAAACACCATATATTTT. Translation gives CAWSRGIGNTIYF.

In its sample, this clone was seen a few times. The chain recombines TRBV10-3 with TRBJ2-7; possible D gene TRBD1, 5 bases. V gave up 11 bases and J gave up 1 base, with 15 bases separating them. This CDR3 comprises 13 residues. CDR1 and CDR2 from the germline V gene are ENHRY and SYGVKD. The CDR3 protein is CAAKGQVSYEQYF. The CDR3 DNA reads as TGTGCCGCCAAGGGGCAGGTATCCTACGAGCAGTACTTC.

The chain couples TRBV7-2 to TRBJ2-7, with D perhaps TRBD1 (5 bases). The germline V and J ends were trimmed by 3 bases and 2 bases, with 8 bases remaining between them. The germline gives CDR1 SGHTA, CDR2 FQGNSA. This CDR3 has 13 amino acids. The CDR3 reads CASSFDSAYEQYF. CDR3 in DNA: TGTGCCAGCAGCTTTGACAGCGCCTACGAGCAGTACTTC.

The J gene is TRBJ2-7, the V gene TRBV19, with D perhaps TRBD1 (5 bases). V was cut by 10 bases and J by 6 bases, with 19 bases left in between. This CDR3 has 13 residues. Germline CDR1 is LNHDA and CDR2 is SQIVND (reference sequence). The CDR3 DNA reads TGTGCCACCCTACAGGCGGATCGGAGCGAGCAGTACTTC. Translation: CATLQADRSEQYF.

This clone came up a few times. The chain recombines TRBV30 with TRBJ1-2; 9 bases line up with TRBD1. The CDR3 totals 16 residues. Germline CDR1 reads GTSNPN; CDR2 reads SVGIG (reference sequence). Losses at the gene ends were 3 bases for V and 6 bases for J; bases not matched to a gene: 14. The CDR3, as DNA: TGTGCCTGGAGGGAGCCGGGACAGGGAAAAAAGAATGGCTACACCTTC. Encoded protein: CAWREPGQGKKNGYTF.

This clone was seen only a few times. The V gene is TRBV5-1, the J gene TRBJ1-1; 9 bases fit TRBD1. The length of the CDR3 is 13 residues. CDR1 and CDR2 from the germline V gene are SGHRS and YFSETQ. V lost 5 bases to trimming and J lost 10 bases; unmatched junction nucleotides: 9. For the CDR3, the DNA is TGCGCCAGCAGAGAGACAGGGGGGAGCGGAGCTTTCTTT. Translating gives CASRETGGSGAFF.

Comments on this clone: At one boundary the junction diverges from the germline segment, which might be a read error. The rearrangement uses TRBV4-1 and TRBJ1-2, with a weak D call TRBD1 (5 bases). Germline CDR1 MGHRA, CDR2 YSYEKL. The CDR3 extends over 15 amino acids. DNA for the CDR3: TGCGCCAGCAGCCAAAACAGGTTGCTTGTGGGTGGCTACCCCTTC. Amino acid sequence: CASSQNRLLVGGYPF.

The CDR3, as DNA: TGTGCCAGTAGTGGACAGTTCAATCAGCCCCAGCATTTT. Its translation is CASSGQFNQPQHF. This chain connects TRBV19 to TRBJ1-5, with TRBD1 as a possible D gene (6 bases). Per the germline V gene, CDR1 is LNHDA and CDR2 is SQIVND (reference sequence). The length of the CDR3 is 13 residues. V lost 5 bases, J lost 3 bases, and 8 bases lay in between.